This T cell receptor (beta chain) originates from a study of T-cell reconstitution after alpha-beta-depleted transplantation in children. Study outcomes and limitations: Several hundred expanded graft clones reportedly supplied alpha-beta T cells about two months after transplant. Most T-cell counts and diversity one year after the transplant came from T cells that were newly produced. The high TCRbeta diversity at day 60 in some patients came from surviving recipient T cells and thymic progenitors.

There are many counts of this clonotype. The antigen is not known. A TCRbeta library incorporating unique molecular identifiers was prepared. Via MiXCR, TCRdb re-called the PCR reads, giving one row per CDR3 protein. In the table there are over 90,000 distinct CDR3 sequences, approximately 6% of which are singletons. This specimen consisted of PBMCs, mostly from graft donor cells, obtained 60 days after TCRalphabeta/CD19-depleted stem cell transplant. The receptor's source is a female patient aged 2-10 years who had a stem cell transplant for Fanconi anemia, so the T cells may come from the graft donor.

CDR3 in DNA: TGTGCCAGCAGCTTAGCTCGAGACGGACGTAACTATGGCTACACCTTC. Its protein is CASSLARDGRNYGYTF. V gene TRBV7-9 combines with J gene TRBJ1-2, with D unresolved. The germline V gene encodes CDR1 SEHNR and CDR2 FQNEAQ (reference sequence). Trimming stripped 0 bases from V and 1 base from J, with 12 bases between. This CDR3 contains 16 residues.